These 13 T cell receptor beta chains share one sample of origin, sequenced in a study of shared clonotypes between healthy human individuals. This table comes from immunoSEQ multiplex PCR, and its TCRdb copy is limited to in-frame clones, with some not included. This sample yields some 500,000 clones, of which 90% to 96% are seen a single time; 0.064% belongs to the top ten. The sample taken for sequencing was naive CD4+ T cells sorted from blood. The subset was: CD45RA+ positively selected. The receptors stem from a woman aged 25-40 years in good health.

The chain combines TRBV19 with TRBJ1-6; the D gene is possibly TRBD1 (6 bases). This CDR3 has 14 amino acids. CDR1 and CDR2 from the germline V gene are LNHDA and SQIVND (reference sequence). V lost 3 bases and J 7 bases, leaving 10 bases between the germline ends. The CDR3 spells CASSIQGINSPLHF. CDR3 nucleotides: TGTGCCAGTAGTATCCAGGGGATCAATTCACCCCTCCACTTT.

This chain links TRBV27 with TRBJ1-1; D is unresolved. The CDR3 covers 17 residues. Germline-derived CDR1 and CDR2 are MNHEY and SMNVEV (reference sequence). V lost 6 bases and J 1 base, leaving 21 bases between the germline ends. The CDR3 bases are TGTGCCAGCAGCCCTACGACGTTCACGCTCGAGAACACTGAAGCTTTCTTT. Protein product: CASSPTTFTLENTEAFF.

This chain connects TRBV5-8 to TRBJ1-5; maybe TRBD1 (6 bases). The length of the CDR3 is 16 residues. Germline CDR1 reads SGHTS; CDR2 reads YDEGEE. V shed 0 bases and J shed 2 bases, with 12 bases lying between them. The chain's CDR3 is CASSLVTGHGNQPQHF. CDR3 coding DNA: TGTGCCAGCAGCTTGGTCACAGGGCATGGCAATCAGCCCCAGCATTTT. The full variable domain, its missing parts supplied by reference TRBV5-8 and TRBJ1-5, is EAGVTQSPTHLIKTRGQQATLRCSPISGHTSVYWYQQALGLGLQFLLWYDEGEERNRGNFPPRFSGRQFPNYSSELNVNALELEDSALYLCASSLVTGHGNQPQHFGDGTRLSIL.

The chain is built from TRBV6-5 and TRBJ2-2, with TRBD1 matching over 8 bases. CDR1 is MNHEY, CDR2 SVGAGI, per germline. This CDR3 is built from 15 residues. V was clipped by 10 bases and J by 10 bases; unmatched bases: 17. The CDR3, as DNA: TGTGCCAACACGATTACGACAGGGGATAGTCCGGAGCTGTTTTTT. Translated: CANTITTGDSPELFF.

This chain joins TRBV6-5 and TRBJ2-2; 9 bases agree with TRBD2. Germline CDR1 and CDR2: MNHEY and SVGAGI. This CDR3 is 14 amino acids long. J was trimmed by 7 bases and V by 6 bases; bases with no gene match: 6. The CDR3 DNA sequence: TGTGCCAGCAGGCCAAGCGGGAGGATCGGGGAGCTGTTTTTT. Translation gives CASRPSGRIGELFF.

The J gene is TRBJ2-5, the V gene TRBV5-1; 7 positions match TRBD2. The ends lost 4 bases at V and 7 bases at J; junction bases unmatched: 10. This CDR3 spans 14 amino acids. Per germline, CDR1 SGHRS and CDR2 YFSETQ. CDR3 nucleotide sequence: TGCGCCAGCAGCCTAACACGGGGGGTTGGGACCCAGTACTTC. It codes for CASSLTRGVGTQYF.

The rearrangement uses TRBV7-2 and TRBJ1-6, with TRBD1 matching 7 bases. Trimming removed 3 bases from V and 5 bases from J; junction bases left unmatched: 7. CDR3 length: 16 residues. The germline CDR1 and CDR2 sequences are SGHTA and FQGNSA. As DNA, the CDR3 is TGTGCCAGCAGCTTGGGGACAGTTTCGCATAATTCACCCCTCCACTTT. This translates into CASSLGTVSHNSPLHF. Looking up the rest from reference TRBV7-2 and TRBJ1-6 gives the full variable domain: GAGVSQSPSNKVTEKGKDVELRCDPISGHTALYWYRQSLGQGLEFLIYFQGNSAPDKSGLPSDRFSAERTGGSVSTLTIQRTQQEDSAVYLCASSLGTVSHNSPLHFGNGTRLTVT.

The gene calls are TRBV2 and TRBJ2-2; TRBD2 agrees at 13 bases. The CDR3 runs 15 residues. Per the germline V gene, CDR1 is SNHLY and CDR2 is FYNNEI. The trim removed 6 bases at V and 7 bases at J, leaving 5 bases unmatched. CDR3 amino acids: CASSRTSGSHGELFF. CDR3 in DNA: TGTGCCAGCAGCCGGACTAGCGGGAGCCACGGGGAGCTGTTTTTT.

The chain has TRBV6-5 and TRBJ2-7; 9 positions agree with TRBD1. The germline V gene has CDR1 MNHEY and CDR2 SVGAGI. This CDR3 is 14 amino acids long. V lost 6 bases, J lost 5 bases, and 8 bases stayed unmatched. The CDR3 DNA reads as TGTGCCAGCAGCCGCCGACAGGGGGGTCACGAGCAGTACTTC. Its translation is CASSRRQGGHEQYF.

The chain links TRBV15 to TRBJ2-1; 12 bases align to TRBD2. Germline CDR1 LNHNV, CDR2 YYDKDF (reference sequence). This CDR3 region has 15 residues. Losses at the gene ends were 1 base for V and 7 bases for J; bases not matched to a gene: 2. The CDR3 reads CATSRAGTSGNEQFF. In DNA form, the CDR3 reads TGTGCCACCAGCAGAGCGGGGACTAGCGGGAATGAGCAGTTCTTC.

This clone has just a few counts. The chain recombines TRBV30 with TRBJ1-1, with unresolved D. CDR1 GTSNPN and CDR2 SVGIG come from the germline V gene (reference sequence). CDR3 size: 12 residues. V lost 7 bases to trimming and J lost 1 base, with 10 bases between them. CDR3 sequence: CASRTGNTEAFF. CDR3 bases: TGTGCCTCCAGGACCGGGAACACTGAAGCTTTCTTT.

This clone appeared once. The rearrangement joins TRBV28 to TRBJ2-7, with D hard to call. The CDR3 extends over 13 amino acids. V lost 7 bases to trimming and J lost 0 bases, with 10 bases between them. CDR1 and CDR2 (germline): MDHEN, SYDVKM. The CDR3 nucleotides read TGTGCCAGCATTTCCTCTGGCTCCTACGAGCAGTACTTC. As protein: CASISSGSYEQYF. Complete variable domain (other parts from reference TRBV28 and TRBJ2-7): DVKVTQSSRYLVKRTGEKVFLECVQDMDHENMFWYRQDPGLGLRLIYFSYDVKMKEKGDIPEGYSVSREKKERFSLILESASTNQTSMYLCASISSGSYEQYFGPGTRLTVT.

This chain links TRBV5-4 with TRBJ2-2; perhaps D is TRBD1 or TRBD2 (5 bases each). The CDR3 covers 16 residues. V was clipped by 4 bases and J by 0 bases, with 13 bases between them. In germline, CDR1 is SGHNT, CDR2 YYREEE (reference sequence). The CDR3, as DNA: TGTGCCAGCAGCGTACCGGGACGGGCGAACACCGGGGAGCTGTTTTTT. This sequence encodes CASSVPGRANTGELFF. Looking up the rest from reference TRBV5-4 and TRBJ2-2 gives the full variable domain: ETGVTQSPTHLIKTRGQQVTLRCSSQSGHNTVSWYQQALGQGPQFIFQYYREEENGRGNFPPRFSGLQFPNYSSELNVNALELDDSALYLCASSVPGRANTGELFFGEGSRLTVL.